What follows are 20 T cell receptor beta chains derived from one specimen sequenced in a study of cytomegalovirus exposure and HLA in healthy donors. The PCR contained 60 Vbeta and 13 Jbeta primers. The assay was immunoSEQ multiplex PCR, and TCRdb's table has in-frame clones only and misses some. The table includes over 150,000 clones, roughly 77% detected once. The sequencing input was PBMCs. These TCRs come from a man aged 25 to 45 in good health and CMV-seropositive.

The V gene is TRBV27, the J gene TRBJ2-7, with 7 bases fitting TRBD1. CDR1 MNHEY and CDR2 SMNVEV come from the germline V gene (reference sequence). This CDR3 spans 14 amino acids. J lost 2 bases, V lost 2 bases, and 3 bases had no gene match. The CDR3 sequence: CASSLRQGPYEQYF. The CDR3 DNA follows: TGTGCCAGCAGTTTAAGACAGGGCCCCTACGAGCAGTACTTC.

This clone was seen only once. The gene calls are TRBV5-4 and TRBJ2-1; TRBD2 matches at 7 bases. The J segment lost 5 bases and the V segment lost 4 bases, leaving 9 bases of the junction unmatched. The CDR3 has 15 amino acids. Germline V CDR1 and CDR2: SGHNT, YYREEE (reference sequence). The CDR3 sequence is CASSEAGPLDNEQFF. CDR3 nucleotides: TGTGCCAGCAGCGAAGCGGGGCCGCTCGACAATGAGCAGTTCTTC. Supplemented by reference TRBV5-4 and TRBJ2-1, the full variable domain reads ETGVTQSPTHLIKTRGQQVTLRCSSQSGHNTVSWYQQALGQGPQFIFQYYREEENGRGNFPPRFSGLQFPNYSSELNVNALELDDSALYLCASSEAGPLDNEQFFGPGTRLTVL.

V usage is TRBV4-1 and J usage is TRBJ1-1; D perhaps matches TRBD1 (5 bases). V lost 0 bases and J lost 1, with 12 bases in between. CDR1 is MGHRA and CDR2 is YSYEKL in the germline V gene. The CDR3 sequence is 16 residues long. The CDR3 coding sequence is TGCGCCAGCAGCCAAGAAGTCCGGGGGTCGAACACTGAAGCTTTCTTT. This sequence encodes CASSQEVRGSNTEAFF.

This chain uses TRBV30 with TRBJ1-6, with 9 bases aligning to TRBD1. The J segment lost 18 bases and the V segment lost 3 bases, leaving 12 bases of the junction unmatched. The germline V gene encodes CDR1 GTSNPN and CDR2 SVGIG (reference sequence). The CDR3 is 13 residues long. CDR3 DNA sequence: TGTGCCTGGAGAGCCGGGACAGGGTTCAGTCCCCACTTT. Protein: CAWRAGTGFSPHF.

This chain joins TRBV5-1 and TRBJ2-3; perhaps TRBD1 as D (5 bases). There are 14 residues in the CDR3. Germline V gives CDR1 SGHRS, CDR2 YFSETQ. Deletions cut 5 bases from V and 0 bases from J, with 10 bases between. In nucleotides, the CDR3 is TGCGCCAGCAGAAGGGGCCCTAGCACAGATACGCAGTATTTT. Protein: CASRRGPSTDTQYF.

This clone was recorded once. The V call is TRBV4-1, the J call TRBJ1-1; TRBD1 matches at 7 bases. The length of the CDR3 is 16 residues. From germline, CDR1 is MGHRA and CDR2 YSYEKL. Trimming cost V 1 base and J 1 base; bases outside gene matches: 6. The CDR3 region is CASSQGQGWPNTEAFF. Written as DNA, the CDR3 is TGCGCCAGCAGCCAAGGACAGGGCTGGCCGAACACTGAAGCTTTCTTT.

The rearrangement joins TRBV11-2 to TRBJ2-1; TRBD2 matches 9 bases. The CDR3 runs to 15 residues. The germline V gene encodes CDR1 SGHAT and CDR2 FQNNGV. V shed 5 bases and J 8 bases; nucleotides not matched to a gene: 10. The CDR3 protein is CASSATGTSTHEQFF. CDR3 sequence (DNA): TGTGCCAGCAGCGCGACCGGGACTAGCACCCATGAGCAGTTCTTC.

This sequence joins TRBV25-1 and TRBJ1-4, with 7 bases lining up with TRBD1. The V and J ends lost 5 bases and 2 bases, in that order; junction bases with no gene match: 8. Germline CDR1 MGHDK, CDR2 SYGVNS. The CDR3 runs 16 residues. The CDR3 protein is CASSIGPGQTNEKLFF. The CDR3 DNA is TGTGCCAGCAGTATCGGACCGGGACAGACTAATGAAAAACTGTTTTTT.

Concerning this clone: This specimen includes other DNA sequences encoding the same CDR3. The J gene is TRBJ1-2, the V gene TRBV6-1; D remains ambiguous. Trimming took 3 bases from V and 3 from J, leaving 8 bases between them. This CDR3 has 13 amino acids. CDR1 MNHNS and CDR2 SASEGT come from the germline V gene. The CDR3 region has the DNA TGTGCCAGCAGTGACAGAGGCGACTATGGCTACACCTTC. It encodes CASSDRGDYGYTF.

V gene TRBV28 combines with J gene TRBJ1-5; 9 bases fit TRBD1. This CDR3 contains 14 residues. After removal of 5 bases from V and 6 bases from J, the junction contained 5 bases not matched to a gene. Germline-derived CDR1 and CDR2 are MDHEN and SYDVKM. The CDR3 spells CASSPGTGLQPQHF. CDR3 nucleotide sequence: TGTGCCAGCAGTCCCGGGACAGGGCTTCAGCCCCAGCATTTT.

The chain links TRBV6-1 to TRBJ1-2; D ambiguous. The V and J ends lost 1 base and 8 bases respectively, with 14 bases between them. Germline CDR1 MNHNS, CDR2 SASEGT. The CDR3 spans 14 residues. The CDR3 DNA sequence: TGTGCCAGCAGTGAAGTGACTGTGTTGAGGGGCTACACCTTC. It yields the protein CASSEVTVLRGYTF.

V is TRBV4-1 and J is TRBJ1-1; D is ambiguous. The V end was cut by 3 bases, the J end by 4 bases, with 6 bases between. Germline CDR1 is MGHRA and CDR2 is YSYEKL. The CDR3 extends over 12 amino acids. CDR3 protein: CASSQHGTEAFF. The CDR3 bases are TGCGCCAGCAGCCAGCACGGCACTGAAGCTTTCTTT.

CDR3 in DNA: TGTGCCAGCAGCCAACGACAGGGTCCAACCACTTATGGCTACACCTTC. Amino acids: CASSQRQGPTTYGYTF. This chain joins TRBV7-2 and TRBJ1-2, with 7 bases lining up with TRBD1. With V trimmed by 5 bases and J by 5 bases, 14 bases remained unmatched. The length of the CDR3 is 16 residues. Germline V gene sequence: CDR1 SGHTA, CDR2 FQGNSA.

The chain uses TRBV11-1 and TRBJ2-3, with TRBD2 matching 11 bases. This CDR3 comprises 16 residues. Germline CDR1 SGHAT, CDR2 FQDESV (reference sequence). Trimming cost V 5 bases and J 3 bases; bases outside gene matches: 7. The CDR3 sequence is CASSPFGTSGTDTQYF. The CDR3 coding sequence is TGTGCCAGCAGCCCATTTGGGACTAGCGGAACAGATACGCAGTATTTT.

V is TRBV5-1 and J is TRBJ2-5; D might be TRBD1 (6 bases). The better agreement between TRBJ2-7 and the DNA end casts doubt on the J call. CDR1 is SGHRS, CDR2 YFSETQ, per germline. CDR3 length: 15 residues. The CDR3 DNA reads TGCGCCAGCAGCTCCGGACAGTATACCGCTTACGAGCAGTACTTC. Protein sequence: CASSSGQYTAYEQYF.

The chain links TRBV27 to TRBJ2-2; 10 bases align to TRBD1. The germline V gene has CDR1 MNHEY and CDR2 SMNVEV (reference sequence). The CDR3 runs 15 residues. After removal of 8 bases from V and 5 bases from J, the junction contained 8 bases not matched to a gene. The CDR3 DNA sequence: TGTGCCAGCTCCACCGGGACAGGGGAAACCGGGGAGCTGTTTTTT. This encodes CASSTGTGETGELFF.

The rearrangement joins TRBV7-2 to TRBJ2-5; D is ambiguous. Germline-derived CDR1 and CDR2 are SGHTA and FQGNSA. The CDR3 loop spans 12 amino acids. Between the trimmed V and J ends, which lost 3 bases and 7 bases, there was a span of 9 bases. CDR3 residues: CASSLRAGTQYF. CDR3 DNA sequence: TGTGCCAGCAGCTTGCGTGCAGGGACCCAGTACTTC.

V usage is TRBV4-3 and J usage is TRBJ2-2, with TRBD1 matching 10 bases. This CDR3 contains 15 residues. The germline V gene has CDR1 LGHNA and CDR2 YSLEER. V lost 4 bases and J lost 5; bases outside the gene matches: 4. The CDR3 loop is CASSRRTGGTGELFF. In nucleotides, the CDR3 is TGCGCCAGCAGCCGCCGGACAGGGGGTACCGGGGAGCTGTTTTTT.

Concerning this clone itself: This sample also contains other DNA sequences that code for the same CDR3. J is TRBJ2-7 and V is TRBV28; D is uncertain. V was clipped by 6 bases and J by 4 bases, with 7 bases between them. The CDR3 is made up of 11 amino acids. CDR1 MDHEN and CDR2 SYDVKM come from the germline V gene. The CDR3 nucleotides are TGTGCCAGCAGCCCTCTGTACGAGCAGTACTTC. Protein product: CASSPLYEQYF.

The V and J genes are TRBV19 and TRBJ1-4; 7 nucleotides line up with TRBD1. CDR1 is LNHDA and CDR2 is SQIVND in the germline V gene (reference sequence). J lost 9 bases, V lost 3 bases, and 10 bases had no gene match. The CDR3 extends over 15 amino acids. In DNA, the CDR3 is TGTGCCAGTAGTATTTTCGGACAGGCCCCACAAAAACTGTTTTTT. Its translation is CASSIFGQAPQKLFF.